What follows are 16 T cell receptor beta chains derived from one specimen sequenced in a study of regulatory T cells in long-lasting Graves disease. The time point denotes: newly diagnosed GD, antithyroid drugs for less than 3 months. From PBMCs, RNA was extracted and then used to make the TCR library. CDR3-region Arm-PCR and iRepertoire HTBI primers produced the TCR beta libraries. TCRdb redid the calling of the multiplex PCR reads with MiXCR, one entry per CDR3 protein. Found here are 350,000 to 550,000 distinct CDR3 sequences, less than 20% of them singletons; the top ten hold approximately 22%. The same data also contributed to another study, on T cells in Graves' hyperthyroidism and ophthalmopathy.

Sequencing was performed on peripheral blood mononuclear cells (PBMCs), taken at new diagnosis, from a patient treated with antithyroid drugs. The receptors were sampled from a woman aged 18 to 35 with Graves disease.

This chain uses TRBV24-1 with TRBJ2-5; weak D call: TRBD2 (6 bases). CDR3 size: 15 residues. CDR1 is KGHDR and CDR2 is SFDVKD in the germline V gene. Between the trimmed V and J ends, which lost 9 bases and 0 bases, there was a span of 16 bases. CDR3 bases: TGTGCCACCGGGGGGATAACGGGGTACCAAGAGACCCAGTACTTC. It yields the protein CATGGITGYQETQYF.

This clonotype was detected many times. The chain uses TRBV10-3 and TRBJ2-1; 10 bases match TRBD2. Unmatched junction bases numbered 2, after V lost 3 bases and J lost 3 bases. In germline, CDR1 is ENHRY, CDR2 SYGVKD. This CDR3 spans 15 amino acids. CDR3 nucleotide sequence: TGTGCCATCAGTGAAGGACTAGCGGTCTACAATGAGCAGTTCTTC. It yields the protein CAISEGLAVYNEQFF.

The chain links TRBV3-1 to TRBJ1-6; tentatively, D is TRBD1 (6 bases). Germline V gene lookup returns CDR1 LGHDT and CDR2 YNNKEL (reference sequence). V lost 4 bases to trimming and J lost 11 bases, with 15 bases between them. The CDR3 covers 14 residues. The DNA of the CDR3 is TGTGCCAGCAGCCCGACCGACAGGACTACACCCCTCCACTTT. Its translation: CASSPTDRTTPLHF. Drawing the rest from reference TRBV3-1 and TRBJ1-6, the complete variable domain is DTAVSQTPKYLVTQMGNDKSIKCEQNLGHDTMYWYKQDSKKFLKIMFSYNNKELIINETVPNRFSPKSPDKAHLNLHINSLELGDSAVYFCASSPTDRTTPLHFGNGTRLTVT.

Here the CDR3 DNA reads TGTGCCAGCAGTTTATGGGACGGGGCTAGCGGGAGAGACCCCAATGAGCAGTTCTTC. Amino acids: CASSLWDGASGRDPNEQFF. This rearrangement joins TRBV28 to TRBJ2-1, with 10 bases that match TRBD2. CDR3 length: 19 amino acids. V lost 0 bases to trimming and J lost 6 bases; unmatched junction nucleotides: 14. Germline-derived CDR1 and CDR2 are MDHEN and SYDVKM.

This clonotype appeared many times. The chain has TRBV28 and TRBJ1-2; 12 bases agree with TRBD1. CDR1 MDHEN and CDR2 SYDVKM come from the germline V gene. The CDR3 extends over 15 amino acids. V dropped 8 bases and J dropped 7; count of bases not matched to a gene: 11. CDR3 region: CASQPPGQGASGYTF. The CDR3 DNA reads as TGTGCCAGCCAGCCCCCGGGACAGGGGGCGAGTGGCTACACCTTC.

In its sample, this clonotype was seen many times. This sequence joins TRBV7-2 and TRBJ2-5; D is unresolved. V dropped 1 base and J dropped 5 bases, with 14 bases sitting between them. Per the germline V gene, CDR1 is SGHTA and CDR2 is FQGNSA. The CDR3 loop spans 15 amino acids. The CDR3 sequence: CASSLDGRTAETQYF. CDR3 bases: TGTGCCAGCAGCTTAGACGGCAGGACCGCGGAGACCCAGTACTTC.

This clonotype was seen a handful of times. The chain is built from TRBV5-4 and TRBJ2-3; no reliable D call. The length of the CDR3 is 15 residues. Germline CDR1 reads SGHNT; CDR2 reads YYREEE (reference sequence). V lost 6 bases and J 3 bases, leaving 17 bases between the germline ends. The CDR3 DNA reads as TGTGCCAGCACACGGCGTGGGCCGGGTACAGATACGCAGTATTTT. It yields the protein CASTRRGPGTDTQYF.

This clonotype was picked up many times. The genes are TRBV7-9 and TRBJ2-7; D unclear. Looked up from germline, CDR1 is SEHNR and CDR2 is FQNEAQ (reference sequence). CDR3 size: 14 residues. The V end was cut by 5 bases, the J end by 0 bases, with 11 bases between. The DNA for the CDR3 is TGTGCCAGCAGCCTAACGGAGAGCTCCTACGAGCAGTACTTC. Its translation: CASSLTESSYEQYF.

This clonotype was observed a few times. The V gene is TRBV29-1, the J gene TRBJ2-5; the D gene is possibly TRBD1 (6 bases). V lost 5 bases and J lost 3, with 13 bases in between. Germline V gene sequence: CDR1 SQVTM, CDR2 ANQGSEA. CDR3 length: 13 residues. The CDR3: CSVSPDSEETQYF. As DNA, the CDR3 is TGCAGCGTTTCCCCGGACAGCGAAGAGACCCAGTACTTC.

Points on this clonotype: One end of the junction varies from germline; a read error may be responsible. This rearrangement joins TRBV7-7 to TRBJ1-5; 10 nucleotides match TRBD1. The CDR3 is made up of 20 amino acids. Per germline, CDR1 SSHAT and CDR2 FNYEAQ (reference sequence). CDR3 residues: CASSRGRGINRDRGYQPQHF. For the CDR3, the DNA is TGTGCTAGCAGCCGAGGAAGAGGAATAAACCGGGACAGGGGATATCAGCCCCAGCATTTT.

This clonotype was picked up a small number of times. The chain joins TRBV20-1 to TRBJ1-2; 10 bases match TRBD1. The CDR3 is 12 amino acids. Germline V gene data show CDR1 as DFQATT and CDR2 as SNEGSKA (reference sequence). Unmatched junction bases numbered 5, after V lost 3 bases and J lost 10 bases. The CDR3 reads CSARPTGGLYTF. The CDR3 DNA sequence: TGCAGTGCTAGGCCGACAGGGGGCCTCTACACCTTC.

The chain links TRBV7-6 to TRBJ2-1; possibly TRBD1 for D (6 bases). The CDR3 length is 12 residues. The germline gives CDR1 SGHVS, CDR2 FNYEAQ. V gave up 1 base and J gave up 13 bases, with 11 bases separating them. In DNA form, the CDR3 reads TGTGCCAGCAGCTTAGGGTACGGGACACAGTTCTTC. Translation gives CASSLGYGTQFF.

The table lists this clonotype with many counts. The V gene is TRBV11-2, the J gene TRBJ2-2, with D perhaps TRBD1 (5 bases). Germline values: CDR1 SGHAT, CDR2 FQNNGV. Deletions cut 3 bases from V and 0 bases from J, with 14 bases between. CDR3 length: 17 residues. CDR3 sequence (DNA): TGTGCCAGCAGCTTTCTGCGTGGGGCAGCGAACACCGGGGAGCTGTTTTTT. It specifies CASSFLRGAANTGELFF.

There are a few counts of this clonotype. This chain uses TRBV25-1 with TRBJ2-1; 8 bases agree with TRBD2. The length of the CDR3 is 14 residues. The trim removed 8 bases at V and 5 bases at J, leaving 8 bases unmatched. Germline CDR1 MGHDK, CDR2 SYGVNS. In DNA, the CDR3 is TGTGCCAGCCACCCGGGACTAGGGGACAATGAGCAGTTCTTC. As protein: CASHPGLGDNEQFF.

This clonotype was seen more than once but under ten times. This could be a read error, since a much larger clone is one nucleotide away. Since no conserved phenylalanine or tryptophan closes the CDR3, a read error is the likely cause. CDR3 loop: CASSLETGGVWNEQFS. DNA for the CDR3: TGTGCCAGCAGCTTAGAAACAGGGGGCGTATGGAATGAGCAGTTCTCC. V and J are TRBV7-8 and TRBJ2-1; 9 nucleotides align to TRBD1. The CDR3 totals 16 residues. Germline V gene sequence: CDR1 SGHVS, CDR2 FQNEAQ. The V and J ends lost 1 base and 7 bases, in that order; junction bases with no gene match: 8.

At least ten counts were recorded for this clonotype. The V and J genes are TRBV5-1 and TRBJ1-2; D unclear. The CDR3 runs 16 residues. The germline CDR1 and CDR2 sequences are SGHRS and YFSETQ. V was pared by 4 bases and J by 0 bases, with 16 bases between. CDR3 nucleotides: TGCGCCAGCAGCGATGGGAGTAGGGTGACTAACTATGGCTACACCTTC. Protein product: CASSDGSRVTNYGYTF.